Listed below are T cell receptor beta chains from one sample, sequenced in a study of cytomegalovirus exposure and HLA in healthy donors. Clones were sequenced by immunoSEQ multiplex PCR, and TCRdb holds only the in-frame ones, with some missing. The sample yields under 200,000 clones, roughly three quarters seen once. Material: PBMCs. The receptors were gathered from a man in his late teens or twenties in good health and CMV-seropositive. The CDR3 runs from the conserved cysteine through the conserved F or W. The order of the fields is J gene, D gene, V gene, CDR3 length, clone size, CDR3 protein, CDR3 DNA. D genes are given only for firm matches. Only some rows state a clone size, as once, few, many or a class for expanded clones.

J: TRBJ1-5
D: .
V: TRBV19
length: 15
size: .
CDR3: CASSTRQMSNQPQHF
DNA: TGTGCCAGTAGTACAAGACAAATGAGCAATCAGCCCCAGCATTTT

J: TRBJ2-3
D: .
V: TRBV6-5
length: 14
size: .
CDR3: CASSYGSFGDTQYF
DNA: TGTGCCAGCAGTTACGGTAGTTTTGGAGATACGCAGTATTTT

J: TRBJ2-7
D: TRBD1
V: TRBV6-5
length: 15
size: .
CDR3: CASSYSGDRGNEQYF
DNA: TGTGCCAGCAGTTACTCTGGGGACAGGGGGAACGAGCAGTACTTC

J: TRBJ2-7
D: .
V: TRBV6-5
length: 15
size: .
CDR3: CASRRDFLGGYEQYF
DNA: TGTGCCAGCAGGCGGGACTTCCTTGGGGGTTACGAGCAGTACTTC

J: TRBJ2-5
D: TRBD1
V: TRBV7-9
length: 14
size: .
CDR3: CASSTPGQSETQYF
DNA: TGTGCCAGCAGCACCCCGGGACAGTCAGAGACCCAGTACTTC

J: TRBJ1-3
D: .
V: TRBV19
length: 15
size: .
CDR3: CASSPQGGSGNTIYF
DNA: TGTGCCAGTAGTCCGCAGGGCGGCTCTGGAAACACCATATATTTT

J: TRBJ2-1
D: .
V: TRBV10-2
length: 16
size: .
CDR3: CASSEVASEPPDEQFF
DNA: TGCGCCAGCAGTGAAGTGGCTAGCGAGCCTCCCGATGAGCAGTTCTTC

J: TRBJ2-3
D: TRBD1
V: TRBV4-3
length: 15
size: .
CDR3: CASSQQGAGTDTQYF
DNA: TGCGCCAGCAGCCAACAGGGGGCAGGGACAGATACGCAGTATTTT

J: TRBJ2-1
D: TRBD2
V: TRBV6-4
length: 15
size: few
CDR3: CASSESSGGVNEQFF
DNA: TGTGCCAGCAGTGAATCTAGCGGGGGGGTAAATGAGCAGTTCTTC

J: TRBJ2-5
D: .
V: TRBV14
length: 15
size: few
CDR3: CASSQGTTAGAAQYF
DNA: TGTGCCAGCAGCCAAGGGACGACTGCGGGCGCGGCCCAGTACTTC

J: TRBJ2-1
D: .
V: TRBV29-1
length: 13
size: .
CDR3: CSAATGYYNEQFF
DNA: TGCAGCGCGGCGACAGGATACTACAATGAGCAGTTCTTC

J: TRBJ2-5
D: .
V: TRBV5-6
length: 15
size: few
CDR3: CASSLGEYDFETQYF
DNA: TGTGCCAGCAGCTTGGGGGAGTATGATTTTGAGACCCAGTACTTC

J: TRBJ1-1
D: .
V: TRBV12-2
length: 15
size: .
CDR3: CASRKKGQDNTEAFF
DNA: TGTGCAAGTCGAAAAAAGGGACAGGATAACACTGAAGCTTTCTTT

J: TRBJ2-6
D: .
V: TRBV2
length: 18
size: .
CDR3: CASSEATGRGSGANVLTF
DNA: TGTGCCAGCAGTGAAGCCACGGGCCGGGGGTCTGGGGCCAACGTCCTGACTTTC

J: TRBJ1-6
D: .
V: TRBV5-1
length: 14
size: .
CDR3: CASSPPGSYSPLHF
DNA: TGCGCCAGCAGCCCGCCGGGATCTTATTCACCCCTCCACTTT

J: TRBJ1-5
D: .
V: TRBV7-9
length: 16
size: .
CDR3: CASSLGGGGGNQPQHF
DNA: TGTGCCAGCAGCTTAGGGGGCGGGGGGGGCAATCAGCCCCAGCATTTT

J: TRBJ1-2
D: TRBD1
V: TRBV7-9
length: 14
size: .
CDR3: CASSRDRFDYGYTF
DNA: TGTGCCAGCAGCCGGGACAGGTTTGACTATGGCTACACCTTC

J: TRBJ2-7
D: TRBD1
V: TRBV6-5
length: 15
size: .
CDR3: CASSYSSQGDYEQYF
DNA: TGTGCCAGCAGTTACTCGAGTCAGGGGGACTACGAGCAGTACTTC

J: TRBJ2-7
D: TRBD1
V: TRBV13
length: 15
size: .
CDR3: CASSFRTGTVDEQYF
DNA: TGTGCCAGCAGCTTTCGCACAGGGACAGTCGACGAGCAGTACTTC

J: TRBJ1-2
D: .
V: TRBV10-3
length: 12
size: .
CDR3: CAAWGRAGGYTF
DNA: TGTGCCGCATGGGGGAGGGCGGGCGGCTACACCTTC

J: TRBJ2-5
D: TRBD1
V: TRBV9
length: 14
size: .
CDR3: CASSVLGTAETQYF
DNA: TGTGCCAGCAGCGTTCTCGGGACAGCAGAGACCCAGTACTTC

J: TRBJ1-5
D: .
V: TRBV5-1
length: 19
size: few
CDR3: CASSPWSPDRLNSNQPQHF
DNA: TGCGCCAGCAGCCCGTGGAGTCCGGACAGACTAAATAGCAATCAGCCCCAGCATTTT

J: TRBJ2-1
D: .
V: TRBV6-6
length: 14
size: once
CDR3: CASSYSVRENEQFF
DNA: TGTGCCAGCAGTTACTCTGTCCGGGAGAATGAGCAGTTCTTC

J: TRBJ1-1
D: .
V: TRBV9
length: 13
size: .
CDR3: CASSDDSNTEAFF
DNA: TGTGCCAGCAGCGACGACTCGAACACTGAAGCTTTCTTT

J: TRBJ1-1
D: .
V: TRBV5-1
length: 11
size: .
CDR3: CASSLLGEAFF
DNA: TGCGCCAGCAGCTTGCTCGGGGAAGCTTTCTTT

J: TRBJ2-4
D: .
V: TRBV6-6
length: 15
size: .
CDR3: CASSYSTVRQNIQYF
DNA: TGTGCCAGCAGTTACTCGACAGTCCGCCAAAACATTCAGTACTTC

J: TRBJ2-5
D: .
V: TRBV11-2
length: 12
size: .
CDR3: CASNRLEETQYF
DNA: TGTGCCAGCAACCGACTAGAGGAGACCCAGTACTTC

J: TRBJ2-1
D: .
V: TRBV19
length: 13
size: .
CDR3: CASSIVRENEQFF
DNA: TGTGCCAGTAGTATAGTGAGAGAGAATGAGCAGTTCTTC

J: TRBJ2-3
D: .
V: TRBV6-1
length: 16
size: .
CDR3: CASSETLGTGTDTQYF
DNA: TGTGCCAGCAGTGAGACATTGGGCACTGGCACAGATACGCAGTATTTT

J: TRBJ2-6
D: .
V: TRBV5-1
length: 16
size: .
CDR3: CASRQGAHGGANVLTF
DNA: TGCGCCAGCAGGCAGGGTGCCCATGGGGGGGCCAACGTCCTGACTTTC

J: TRBJ2-3
D: .
V: TRBV13
length: 17
size: .
CDR3: CASSLGITGLSTDTQYF
DNA: TGTGCCAGCAGCTTAGGCATCACAGGCCTTAGCACAGATACGCAGTATTTT

J: TRBJ1-3
D: TRBD1
V: TRBV27
length: 15
size: .
CDR3: CASSLSVTGGNTIYF
DNA: TGTGCCAGCAGTTTATCTGTGACAGGGGGAAACACCATATATTTT

J: TRBJ1-2
D: .
V: TRBV15
length: 14
size: .
CDR3: CATSREQGAYGYTF
DNA: TGTGCCACCAGCAGAGAACAGGGAGCCTATGGCTACACCTTC

J: TRBJ2-7
D: TRBD2
V: TRBV11-3
length: 19
size: .
CDR3: CASSIRALAGSLSSYEQYF
DNA: TGTGCCAGCAGCATACGAGCACTAGCGGGGTCCCTGAGCTCCTACGAGCAGTACTTC

J: TRBJ1-1
D: TRBD1
V: TRBV5-5
length: 16
size: .
CDR3: CASSTEKTGGNTEAFF
DNA: TGTGCCAGCAGCACCGAAAAGACAGGGGGGAACACTGAAGCTTTCTTT

J: TRBJ1-4
D: .
V: TRBV6-5
length: 13
size: .
CDR3: CASREYGNEKLFF
DNA: TGTGCCAGCAGGGAATACGGGAATGAAAAACTGTTTTTT

J: TRBJ2-1
D: TRBD2
V: TRBV27
length: 18
size: .
CDR3: CASSLPGTSGGPYNEQFF
DNA: TGTGCCAGCAGTTTGCCCGGGACTAGCGGGGGCCCCTACAATGAGCAGTTCTTC

J: TRBJ2-2
D: .
V: TRBV19
length: 18
size: .
CDR3: CASSIALSSGGNTGELFF
DNA: TGTGCCAGTAGTATAGCGCTATCGAGCGGAGGGAACACCGGGGAGCTGTTTTTT

J: TRBJ1-4
D: TRBD1
V: TRBV9
length: 16
size: .
CDR3: CASSVSNTGGGEKLFF
DNA: TGTGCCAGCAGCGTATCCAATACAGGGGGCGGTGAAAAACTGTTTTTT

J: TRBJ2-7
D: TRBD1
V: TRBV14
length: 15
size: once
CDR3: CASSQVGTGRGEQYF
DNA: TGTGCCAGCAGCCAAGTAGGGACAGGCCGCGGCGAGCAGTACTTC

J: TRBJ2-1
D: .
V: TRBV4-2
length: 17
size: .
CDR3: CASSQDEAGRTYNEQFF
DNA: TGTGCCAGCAGCCAAGATGAGGCGGGCCGTACCTACAATGAGCAGTTCTTC

J: TRBJ2-1
D: TRBD1
V: TRBV5-4
length: 13
size: once
CDR3: CVGGQGAVNEQFF
DNA: TGTGTCGGTGGACAGGGGGCGGTAAATGAGCAGTTCTTC

J: TRBJ1-1
D: TRBD1
V: TRBV5-4
length: 17
size: .
CDR3: CASTVATGGSRNTEAFF
DNA: TGTGCCAGCACCGTAGCAACAGGGGGCAGTCGGAACACTGAAGCTTTCTTT

J: TRBJ1-2
D: .
V: TRBV6-5
length: 14
size: few
CDR3: CATSYPGQYYGYTF
DNA: TGTGCCACATCCTACCCCGGACAGTACTATGGCTACACCTTC

J: TRBJ2-5
D: .
V: TRBV15
length: 16
size: .
CDR3: CATFTQKYQGWGTQYF
DNA: TGTGCCACCTTCACTCAAAAGTATCAGGGGTGGGGGACCCAGTACTTC